These 5 T cell receptor beta chains were sequenced from one sample in a study of blood T cell repertoires in COVID-19. The protocol was immunoSEQ multiplex PCR, while the TCRdb copy is restricted to in-frame clones and leaves out a portion. The sample holds roughly 230,000 clones, 80% to 90% seen once. The sample consisted of peripheral blood. These receptors were taken from a woman of 80 years or more with COVID-19, enrolled during active disease.

The table lists this clone with a count of one. The chain uses TRBV6-6 and TRBJ1-1; D remains unclear. The CDR3 spans 15 residues. The germline V gene has CDR1 MNHNY and CDR2 SVGAGI (reference sequence). V was cut by 0 bases and J by 1 base, with 9 bases left in between. The CDR3 spells CASSYSPGSNTEAFF. CDR3 coding DNA: TGTGCCAGCAGTTACTCCCCGGGGTCGAACACTGAAGCTTTCTTT.

The chain joins TRBV12-2 to TRBJ1-6; TRBD1 reflects the table's D call only, with no check against the DNA. TRBV12-2 is given as a pseudogene. The CDR3 is 14 amino acids. For the CDR3, the DNA is TGTGCAAGTCGCACAGGGACACGGAATTCACCCCTCCACTTT. This sequence encodes CASRTGTRNSPLHF.

The chain couples TRBV2 to TRBJ1-2; weak D call: TRBD1 (6 bases). Trimming stripped 6 bases from V and 5 bases from J, with 19 bases between. This CDR3 spans 15 amino acids. The germline V gene encodes CDR1 SNHLY and CDR2 FYNNEI. This CDR3 reads CASRSQGTPNYGYTF. The DNA of the CDR3 is TGTGCCAGCAGGTCACAGGGAACACCCAATTATGGCTACACCTTC.

The gene calls are TRBV6-5 and TRBJ2-1, with D possibly TRBD2 on 7 matching bases. The CDR3 totals 15 residues. Trimming took 6 bases from V and 10 from J, leaving 22 bases between them. CDR1 and CDR2 (germline): MNHEY, SVGAGI. The CDR3 DNA is TGTGCCAGCAGAACCCTCGCGGGGGCCCGCCAGGAGCAGTTCTTC. This codes for CASRTLAGARQEQFF.

The J gene is TRBJ2-1, the V gene TRBV7-2; 14 bases map to TRBD2. Germline V gives CDR1 SGHTA, CDR2 FQGNSA. V trimming: 2 bases; J trimming: 7 bases; junction bases outside the gene matches: 4. The CDR3 has 16 residues. Here the CDR3 reads CASSLKGTSGGNEQFF. The CDR3 bases are TGTGCCAGCAGCTTAAAAGGGACTAGCGGGGGTAATGAGCAGTTCTTC.